This T cell receptor (beta chain) was identified in a study of cytomegalovirus exposure and HLA in healthy donors. Study-wide results and limits: Immune exposure information comprised only CMV serostatus. Later genetic work tied a missense DCLRE1C variant to beta-chain V and J trimming. Most TCR beta V segments were productive about 90% or about 30% of the time in an earlier analysis. Based on reports, TCR beta sequences accurately predicted HLA-A and HLA-B alleles for most subjects.

Amplification used 60 Vbeta primers and 13 Jbeta primers. Only in-frame clones appear in the TCRdb table, and some are missing; sequencing was by immunoSEQ multiplex PCR. There are 90,000 to 120,000 clones in the sample; 74% occur only once, and less than 15% lies in the top ten. This clone was seen more than once but under ten times. The antigen is unknown. The origin of this receptor is a woman aged 40 to 50 in good health and CMV-seropositive. Sequencing was done on a sample of PBMCs.

This CDR3 reads CASSLNPGQDEKLFF. The CDR3 nucleotides read TGCGCCAGCAGCTTGAATCCGGGACAGGATGAAAAACTGTTTTTT. The chain combines TRBV5-1 with TRBJ1-4; TRBD1 matches 8 bases. The CDR3 contains 15 residues. Germline CDR1 SGHRS, CDR2 YFSETQ. Trimming at V came to 1 base and at J to 6 bases, leaving 5 bases not matched to a gene.